This TCR beta chain was documented in a study of OX40 agonist ivuxolimab in advanced cancers. Notes on the study in general: At 0.1 to 3.0 mg/kg and by week 6, CD4+ and CD8+ T cells in the blood had expanded clonally.

Measured with immunoSEQ multiplex PCR; TCRdb has only the in-frame clones, and not every one. This table holds about 75,000 clones, approximately 84% found once. This clone was seen a handful of times. Antigen unknown. One end of the junction fails to match germline, which may point to a read error. The CDR3 runs to 14 residues. Germline V gene lookup returns CDR1 SSHAT and CDR2 FNYEAQ (reference sequence). This chain links TRBV7-7 with TRBJ2-2, with 7 nucleotides matching TRBD1. The TCR comes from an adult with an advanced solid tumor such as melanoma, head and neck, liver or kidney cancer. The sequencing here drew on CD4+ or CD8+ T cells sorted from blood, taken in a trial of the OX40 agonist ivuxolimab. The CDR3 region has the DNA TGTGCTAGCAGCTCCGGACAGGCTACCGGGGAGCTGTTTTTT. It encodes CASSSGQATGELFF.